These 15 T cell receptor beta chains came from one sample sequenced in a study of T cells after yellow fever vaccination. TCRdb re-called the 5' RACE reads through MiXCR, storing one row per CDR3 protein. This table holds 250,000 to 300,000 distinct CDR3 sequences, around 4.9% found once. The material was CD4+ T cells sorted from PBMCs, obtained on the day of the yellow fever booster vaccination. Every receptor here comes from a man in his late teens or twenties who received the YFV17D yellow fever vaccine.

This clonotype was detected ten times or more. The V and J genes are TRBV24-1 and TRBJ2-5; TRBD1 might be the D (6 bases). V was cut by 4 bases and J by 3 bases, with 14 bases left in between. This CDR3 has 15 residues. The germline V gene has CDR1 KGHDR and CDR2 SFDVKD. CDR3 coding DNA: TGTGCCACCAGTGACGCTTCACAGGGTAAAGAGACCCAGTACTTC. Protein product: CATSDASQGKETQYF.

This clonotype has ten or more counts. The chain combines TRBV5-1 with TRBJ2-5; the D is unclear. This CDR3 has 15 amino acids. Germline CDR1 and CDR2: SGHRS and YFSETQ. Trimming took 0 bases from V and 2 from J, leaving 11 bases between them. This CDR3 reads CASSLGSAAQETQYF. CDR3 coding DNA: TGCGCCAGCAGCTTGGGGTCCGCCGCACAAGAGACCCAGTACTTC.

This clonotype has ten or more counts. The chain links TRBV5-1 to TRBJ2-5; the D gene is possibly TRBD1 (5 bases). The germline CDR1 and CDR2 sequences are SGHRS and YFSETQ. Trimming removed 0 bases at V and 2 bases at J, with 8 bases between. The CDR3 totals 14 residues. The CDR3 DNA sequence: TGCGCCAGCAGCTTGGGGCCAGGGCAAGAGACCCAGTACTTC. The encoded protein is CASSLGPGQETQYF.

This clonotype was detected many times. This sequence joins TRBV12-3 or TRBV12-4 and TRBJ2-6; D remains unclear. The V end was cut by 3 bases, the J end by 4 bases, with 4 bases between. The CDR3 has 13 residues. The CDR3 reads CASSLWGANVLTF. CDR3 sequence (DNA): TGTGCCAGCAGTTTGTGGGGGGCCAACGTCCTGACTTTC.

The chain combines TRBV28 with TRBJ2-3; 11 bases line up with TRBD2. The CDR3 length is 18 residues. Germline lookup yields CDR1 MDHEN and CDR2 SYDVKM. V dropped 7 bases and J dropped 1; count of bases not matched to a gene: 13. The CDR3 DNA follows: TGTGCCAGCACTGGGGGGGCTAGCGGGGGGTCCCGCACAGATACGCAGTATTTT. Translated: CASTGGASGGSRTDTQYF.

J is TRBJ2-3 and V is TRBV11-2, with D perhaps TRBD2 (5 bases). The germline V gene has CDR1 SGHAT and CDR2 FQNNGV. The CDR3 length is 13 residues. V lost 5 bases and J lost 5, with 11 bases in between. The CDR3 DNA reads TGTGCCAGCAGCACGCAGGAGGAAGATACGCAGTATTTT. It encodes CASSTQEEDTQYF.

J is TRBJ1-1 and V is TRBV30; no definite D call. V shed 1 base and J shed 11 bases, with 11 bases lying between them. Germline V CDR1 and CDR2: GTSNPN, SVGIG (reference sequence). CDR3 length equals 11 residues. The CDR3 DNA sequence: TGTGCCTGGAGTGCCGGACCAAGGGCTTTCTTT. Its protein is CAWSAGPRAFF.

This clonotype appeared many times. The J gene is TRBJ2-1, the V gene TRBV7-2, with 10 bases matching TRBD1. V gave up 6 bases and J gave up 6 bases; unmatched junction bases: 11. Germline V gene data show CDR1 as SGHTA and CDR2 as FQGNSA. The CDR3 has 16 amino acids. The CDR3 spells CASRPGTGDFPNEQFF. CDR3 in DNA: TGTGCCAGCAGACCCGGGACAGGGGACTTTCCCAATGAGCAGTTCTTC.

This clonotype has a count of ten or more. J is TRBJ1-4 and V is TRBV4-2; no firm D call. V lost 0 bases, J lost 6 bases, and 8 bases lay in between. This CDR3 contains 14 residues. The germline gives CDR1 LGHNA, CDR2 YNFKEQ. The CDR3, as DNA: TGTGCCAGCAGCCAAGAGGGAGTTGATGAAAAACTGTTTTTT. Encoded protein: CASSQEGVDEKLFF.

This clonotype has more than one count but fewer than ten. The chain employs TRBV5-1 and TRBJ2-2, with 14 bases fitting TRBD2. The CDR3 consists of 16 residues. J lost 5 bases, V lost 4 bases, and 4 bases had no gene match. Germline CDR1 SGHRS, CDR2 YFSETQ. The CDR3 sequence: CASSAGTSGGTGELFF. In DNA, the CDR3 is TGCGCCAGCAGCGCAGGGACTAGCGGGGGAACCGGGGAGCTGTTTTTT.

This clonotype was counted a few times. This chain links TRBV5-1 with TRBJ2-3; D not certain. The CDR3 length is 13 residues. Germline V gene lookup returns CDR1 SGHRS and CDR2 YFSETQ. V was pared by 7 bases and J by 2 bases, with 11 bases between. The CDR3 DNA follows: TGCGCCAGCGGAAACGACAACACAGATACGCAGTATTTT. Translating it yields CASGNDNTDTQYF.

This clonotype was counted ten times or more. DNA of the CDR3: TGTGCCAGCAGCCCAAGTTCAGAGTACTATTACAATGAGCAGTTCTTC. Its protein is CASSPSSEYYYNEQFF. The genes are TRBV7-2 and TRBJ2-1; D uncertain. This CDR3 contains 16 residues. Trimming took off 5 bases at V and 4 bases at J, with 18 bases between the two ends. Per germline, CDR1 SGHTA and CDR2 FQGNSA.

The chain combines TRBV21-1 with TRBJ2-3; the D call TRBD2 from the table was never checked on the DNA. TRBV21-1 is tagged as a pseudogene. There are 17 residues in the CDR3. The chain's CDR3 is CASTACLAGGNTDTQYF. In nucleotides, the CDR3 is TGTGCCAGCACCGCTTGTCTAGCGGGGGGTAACACAGATACGCAGTATTTT.

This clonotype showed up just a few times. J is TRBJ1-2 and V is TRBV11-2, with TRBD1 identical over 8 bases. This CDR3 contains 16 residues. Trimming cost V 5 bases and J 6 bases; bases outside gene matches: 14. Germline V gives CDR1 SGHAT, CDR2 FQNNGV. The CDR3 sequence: CASSLAWGRGRHGYTF. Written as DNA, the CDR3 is TGTGCCAGCAGCCTTGCTTGGGGCAGGGGGCGTCATGGCTACACCTTC.

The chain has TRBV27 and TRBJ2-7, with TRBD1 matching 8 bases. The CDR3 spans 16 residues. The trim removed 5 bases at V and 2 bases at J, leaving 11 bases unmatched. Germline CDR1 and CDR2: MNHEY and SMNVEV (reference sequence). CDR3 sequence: CASSVFSGGGPYEQYF. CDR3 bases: TGTGCCAGCAGTGTGTTCTCAGGGGGCGGCCCCTACGAGCAGTACTTC.